Listed here are 23 T cell receptor beta chains from one sample, sequenced in a study of CD8+ T cells in alopecia areata. Isolated RNA was reverse transcribed into cDNA used as the sequencing template. This table comes from immunoSEQ multiplex PCR, and its TCRdb copy is limited to in-frame clones, with some not included. The data contain 110,000 to 150,000 clones, about 47% of them singletons. The sequencing used CD4+ T cells sorted from blood, collected at week 0. The receptors shown here come from a human donor with alopecia areata.

This clone came up once. The same CDR3 is also encoded by other DNA sequences in this sample. The rearrangement joins TRBV7-2 to TRBJ1-2, with D unclear. The CDR3 loop spans 12 amino acids. Germline lookup yields CDR1 SGHTA and CDR2 FQGNSA. Trimming cost V 1 base and J 4 bases, with 4 bases left between them. CDR3 sequence reads: CASSLVGYGYTF. The CDR3 nucleotides are TGTGCCAGCAGCTTAGTTGGCTATGGCTACACCTTC.

This clone has just a few counts. The V gene is TRBV18, the J gene TRBJ1-1; D call uncertain. Between the trimmed V and J ends, which lost 2 bases and 4 bases, there was a span of 2 bases. This CDR3 region has 11 residues. The germline V gene encodes CDR1 KGHSH and CDR2 LQKENI. As DNA, the CDR3 is TGTGCCAGCTCACCATTCACTGAAGCTTTCTTT. Protein sequence: CASSPFTEAFF.

This clone appeared a few times. The sample holds other DNA sequences that translate to the same CDR3. V gene TRBV7-9 combines with J gene TRBJ1-2; a possible D gene is TRBD1 (6 bases). The CDR3 contains 12 residues. V was cut by 1 base and J by 8 bases, with 8 bases left in between. Germline-derived CDR1 and CDR2 are SEHNR and FQNEAQ (reference sequence). CDR3 sequence (DNA): TGTGCCAGCAGCTTAGAGGGGGTCGGCTACACCTTC. This translates into CASSLEGVGYTF. The whole variable domain, remainder taken from reference TRBV7-9 and TRBJ1-2, is DTGVSQNPRHKITKRGQNVTFRCDPISEHNRLYWYRQTLGQGPEFLTYFQNEAQLEKSRLLSDRFSAERPKGSFSTLEIQRTEQGDSAMYLCASSLEGVGYTFGSGTRLTVV.

This clone was seen a handful of times. The J gene is TRBJ2-7, the V gene TRBV7-2; D gene ambiguous. This CDR3 comprises 14 residues. Germline-derived CDR1 and CDR2 are SGHTA and FQGNSA. The V gene lost 3 bases and the J gene lost 4 bases, with 13 bases spanning the gap. The CDR3 DNA sequence: TGTGCCAGCAGCTTGACCGTCGGGCCGTACGAGCAGTACTTC. The encoded protein is CASSLTVGPYEQYF.

This rearrangement joins TRBV5-1 to TRBJ2-7; D is uncertain. V lost 0 bases, J lost 3 bases, and 7 bases lay in between. The CDR3 is 13 amino acids. The germline V gene has CDR1 SGHRS and CDR2 YFSETQ. CDR3 nucleotide sequence: TGCGCCAGCAGCTTGGAAAGGAGCTACGAGCAGTACTTC. Translated: CASSLERSYEQYF.

Notes on this clone: Its ends do not fully match the called genes, so a read error is possible. This sequence joins TRBV9 and TRBJ2-7, with 7 nucleotides matching TRBD1. This CDR3 is 10 amino acids long. The germline V gene encodes CDR1 SGDLS and CDR2 YYNGEE. CDR3 nucleotide sequence: TGCAACAGGGGTTCCTACGAGCAGTACTTC. This translates into CNRGSYEQYF. Looking up the rest from reference TRBV9 and TRBJ2-7 gives the full variable domain: DSGVTQTPKHLITATGQRVTLRCSPRSGDLSVYWYQQSLDQGLQFLIQYYNGEERAKGNILERFSAQQFPDLHSELNLSSLELGDSALYFCNRGSYEQYFGPGTRLTVT.

The chain recombines TRBV4-3 with TRBJ2-5, with 9 bases matching TRBD2. The junction had 4 bases not matched to a gene; V was cut back by 0 bases and J by 2 bases. Looked up from germline, CDR1 is LGHNA and CDR2 is YSLEER. CDR3 length: 16 residues. The DNA of the CDR3 is TGCGCCAGCAGCCAAGATGCCCTAGCGGGGCAAGAGACCCAGTACTTC. Its translation is CASSQDALAGQETQYF.

This chain uses TRBV7-8 with TRBJ2-5, with D perhaps assigned TRBD1 or TRBD2 (5 bases each). Germline CDR1 is SGHVS and CDR2 is FQNEAQ. CDR3 length equals 15 residues. Trimming left V 1 base short and J 7 bases short, with 16 bases between. The CDR3 protein is CASSLDDEWGRTQYF. In DNA, the CDR3 is TGTGCCAGCAGCTTAGATGACGAATGGGGGAGGACCCAGTACTTC.

The V call is TRBV29-1, the J call TRBJ2-6; D gene uncertain. This CDR3 has 12 amino acids. Germline CDR1 is SQVTM and CDR2 is ANQGSEA. Trimming pared 7 bases from V and 0 bases from J, leaving 4 bases between. The CDR3 reads CSANSGANVLTF. The CDR3 DNA sequence: TGCAGCGCTAACTCTGGGGCCAACGTCCTGACTTTC.

The chain links TRBV29-1 to TRBJ2-5, with 7 bases fitting TRBD1. The germline CDR1 and CDR2 sequences are SQVTM and ANQGSEA. J gave up 5 bases and V 2 bases, and 5 bases lay outside the gene matches. The CDR3 extends over 13 amino acids. The CDR3 region is CSVERGRGETQYF. Written as DNA, the CDR3 is TGCAGCGTTGAAAGGGGGCGCGGGGAGACCCAGTACTTC. The variable domain in full, with the rest retrieved from reference TRBV29-1 and TRBJ2-5, is SAVISQKPSRDICQRGTSLTIQCQVDSQVTMMFWYRQQPGQSLTLIATANQGSEATYESGFVIDKFPISRPNLTFSTLTVSNMSPEDSSIYLCSVERGRGETQYFGPGTRLLVL.

The CDR3 is CASSLGQRLAGYEQYF. The CDR3 DNA reads TGTGCCAGCAGCTTAGGACAGAGACTAGCGGGTTACGAGCAGTACTTC. The rearrangement links TRBV7-2 to TRBJ2-7; 10 bases line up with TRBD2. The J segment lost 4 bases and the V segment lost 1 base, leaving 7 bases of the junction unmatched. The germline gives CDR1 SGHTA, CDR2 FQGNSA. The CDR3 has 16 amino acids.

J is TRBJ1-1 and V is TRBV30; 7 positions match TRBD1. Germline-derived CDR1 and CDR2 are GTSNPN and SVGIG (reference sequence). The junction had 6 bases not matched to a gene; V was cut back by 1 base and J by 7 bases. This CDR3 region has 13 residues. The CDR3 sequence is CAWSEGQYGEAFF. CDR3 coding DNA: TGTGCCTGGAGTGAGGGACAGTATGGTGAAGCTTTCTTT.

V usage is TRBV4-1 and J usage is TRBJ2-7, with 7 nucleotides matching TRBD2. Germline V gives CDR1 MGHRA, CDR2 YSYEKL. This CDR3 is built from 15 residues. The ends lost 0 bases at V and 3 bases at J; junction bases unmatched: 5. In DNA form, the CDR3 reads TGCGCCAGCAGCCAAGATCGGGCTAGCGGCTACGAGCAGTACTTC. Translated, it gives CASSQDRASGYEQYF.

This chain joins TRBV29-1 and TRBJ1-1; weak D call: TRBD1 (5 bases). The length of the CDR3 is 12 residues. Trimming removed 5 bases at V and 1 base at J, with 8 bases between. Per the germline V gene, CDR1 is SQVTM and CDR2 is ANQGSEA. The CDR3 DNA sequence: TGCAGCGTTTCGCAGGGGAACACTGAAGCTTTCTTT. Amino acid sequence: CSVSQGNTEAFF.

The genes are TRBV29-1 and TRBJ2-5; no firm D call. The V end lost 3 bases, the J end lost 5 bases, and 10 bases lay between the germline ends. The CDR3 sequence is 12 residues long. CDR1 is SQVTM and CDR2 is ANQGSEA in the germline V gene. CDR3 protein: CSVDLGTETQYF. CDR3 in DNA: TGCAGCGTTGATCTCGGAACCGAGACCCAGTACTTC. Full variable domain (remainder filled in from reference TRBV29-1 and TRBJ2-5): SAVISQKPSRDICQRGTSLTIQCQVDSQVTMMFWYRQQPGQSLTLIATANQGSEATYESGFVIDKFPISRPNLTFSTLTVSNMSPEDSSIYLCSVDLGTETQYFGPGTRLLVL.

This clone was picked up a small number of times. V gene TRBV4-1 combines with J gene TRBJ2-5; D possibly corresponds to TRBD2 (5 bases). V was cut by 1 base and J by 3 bases, with 12 bases left in between. This CDR3 has 15 amino acids. Germline CDR1 and CDR2: MGHRA and YSYEKL. CDR3 amino acids: CASSQGTGNKETQYF. The CDR3, as DNA: TGCGCCAGCAGCCAAGGGACCGGGAATAAAGAGACCCAGTACTTC.

This clone has a handful of counts. This sequence joins TRBV29-1 and TRBJ2-1; 9 bases fit TRBD2. The germline gives CDR1 SQVTM, CDR2 ANQGSEA. The J segment lost 4 bases and the V segment lost 0 bases, leaving 4 bases of the junction unmatched. This CDR3 spans 15 amino acids. The CDR3 nucleotides are TGCAGCGTTGAAGACGTAGCGGGAGTGTACAATGAGCAGTTCTTC. Encoded protein: CSVEDVAGVYNEQFF.

V and J are TRBV15 and TRBJ2-1, with 11 bases aligning to TRBD2. In germline, CDR1 is LNHNV, CDR2 YYDKDF (reference sequence). The CDR3 runs 17 residues. Trimming at V came to 0 bases and at J to 1 base, leaving 2 bases not matched to a gene. CDR3 region: CATSREGTSGSYNEQFF. CDR3 DNA sequence: TGTGCCACCAGCAGAGAGGGGACTAGCGGTTCCTACAATGAGCAGTTCTTC.

V is TRBV28 and J is TRBJ2-1, with a weak D call TRBD2 (7 bases). The V gene's germline CDR1 is MDHEN and CDR2 SYDVKM. V lost 3 bases to trimming and J lost 5 bases, with 14 bases between them. CDR3 length: 15 residues. CDR3 region: CASSFVGGGDNEQFF. The DNA of the CDR3 is TGTGCCAGCAGTTTTGTGGGAGGGGGGGACAATGAGCAGTTCTTC.

The J gene is TRBJ1-1, the V gene TRBV5-4, with D tentatively TRBD1 (5 bases). The CDR3 totals 15 residues. The V gene lost 4 bases and the J gene lost 0 bases, with 13 bases spanning the gap. Germline V gene data show CDR1 as SGHNT and CDR2 as YYREEE (reference sequence). CDR3 DNA sequence: TGTGCCAGCAGCCCAAGACAGTCCATGAACACTGAAGCTTTCTTT. Its protein is CASSPRQSMNTEAFF.

This clone has a handful of counts. The chain is built from TRBV9 and TRBJ2-1, with TRBD2 matching 7 bases. The CDR3 has 13 residues. V lost 1 base to trimming and J lost 8 bases; unmatched junction nucleotides: 3. Germline V gene lookup returns CDR1 SGDLS and CDR2 YYNGEE. The CDR3 DNA reads TGTGCCAGCAGCGTACAGACTAGCTATGAGCAGTTCTTC. Protein sequence: CASSVQTSYEQFF.

J is TRBJ2-7 and V is TRBV11-2, with D unresolved. Between the trimmed V and J ends, which lost 2 bases and 5 bases, there was a span of 16 bases. Germline lookup yields CDR1 SGHAT and CDR2 FQNNGV. The CDR3 runs to 15 residues. CDR3 DNA sequence: TGTGCCAGCAGCTTAAGTGGGCTAGTCCACGACGAGCAGTACTTC. Translated: CASSLSGLVHDEQYF.

V usage is TRBV4-1 and J usage is TRBJ2-7; either TRBD1 or TRBD2 may supply D (5 bases each). The V end lost 0 bases, the J end lost 2 bases, and 11 bases lay between the germline ends. The CDR3 is made up of 15 amino acids. CDR1 and CDR2 (germline): MGHRA, YSYEKL. Here the CDR3 reads CASSQEEGTPYEQYF. CDR3 sequence (DNA): TGCGCCAGCAGCCAAGAAGAAGGGACCCCCTACGAGCAGTACTTC.